The clone carrying this T cell receptor (beta chain) was seen at least ten times. The antigen remains unidentified. This record belongs to a study of T cells in Graves' hyperthyroidism and ophthalmopathy. Overall study results and limits: Blood also carried most thyroid clonotypes expanded above 0.001. Model-based prediction identified ophthalmopathy a median around 6.5 months prior to its onset.

What was amplified from RNA transcripts were TCR beta CDR3 regions. A set of HTBI primers served as the primers for a first-round RT-PCR of the TCR CDR3. TCRdb reprocessed the multiplex PCR reads with MiXCR, giving one entry per CDR3 protein. The sample has about 640,000 distinct CDR3 sequences, around 20% seen once. The CDR3 has 16 amino acids. The V gene end was trimmed by 5 bases and the J gene end by 2 bases; junction bases not matched to a gene: 9. Germline V gene lookup returns CDR1 MNHEY and CDR2 SVGEGT. The sequence was obtained from a man aged 25-40 years with Graves' ophthalmopathy. This chain uses TRBV6-2 or TRBV6-3 with TRBJ2-7, with 10 bases identical to TRBD2. Sequenced material: blood. The CDR3 sequence is CASSRRPGLATYEQYF. The CDR3 DNA follows: TGTGCCAGCAGTCGCAGACCGGGACTAGCGACCTACGAGCAGTACTTC.